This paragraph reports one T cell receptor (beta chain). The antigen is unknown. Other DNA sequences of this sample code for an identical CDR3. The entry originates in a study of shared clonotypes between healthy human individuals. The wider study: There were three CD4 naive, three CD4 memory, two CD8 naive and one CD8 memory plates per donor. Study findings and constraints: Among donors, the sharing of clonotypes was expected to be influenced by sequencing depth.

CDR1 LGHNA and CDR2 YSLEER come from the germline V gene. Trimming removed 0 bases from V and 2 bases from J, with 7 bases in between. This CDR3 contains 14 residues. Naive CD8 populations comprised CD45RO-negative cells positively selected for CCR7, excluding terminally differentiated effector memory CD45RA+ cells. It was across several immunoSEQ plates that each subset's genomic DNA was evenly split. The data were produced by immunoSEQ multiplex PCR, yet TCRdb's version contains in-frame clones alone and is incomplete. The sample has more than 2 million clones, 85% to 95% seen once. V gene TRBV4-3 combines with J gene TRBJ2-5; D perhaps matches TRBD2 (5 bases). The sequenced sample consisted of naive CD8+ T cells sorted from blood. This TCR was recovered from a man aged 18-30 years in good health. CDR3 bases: TGCGCCAGCAGCCAAGAAGGCGGGCAAGAGACCCAGTACTTC. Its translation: CASSQEGGQETQYF.